This T cell receptor beta chain was found in a study of blood T cell repertoires in COVID-19. As for the study in general: PBMCs, B-cell-depleted T cells, or T cells provided the cDNA or gDNA that made up the material.

Those enrolled, adults aged roughly 18 to 89 years, came from around 25 US areas. Participants reported their clinical history, and cohort assignment relied on those reports. The recovered donors of Cohort 3 showed two negative PCRs, clearance, or symptom resolution. The germline V gene encodes CDR1 SGHTS and CDR2 YDEGEE. Trimming took off 2 bases at V and 4 bases at J, with 4 bases between the two ends. CDR3 size: 11 residues. Generated by immunoSEQ multiplex PCR, the TCRdb table keeps only in-frame clones and is missing some. The table includes 400,000 to 500,000 clones, approximately 90% detected once.

This TCR came from a woman between 40 and 50 years old who had recovered from COVID-19. Specimen: PBMCs or T cells enriched from blood (not recorded which). This rearrangement joins TRBV5-8 to TRBJ2-7, with D hard to call. The DNA for the CDR3 is TGTGCCAGCAGCTTCATGTACGAGCAGTACTTC. Translating gives CASSFMYEQYF.